The subject of this entry is one TCR beta chain. The antigen remains unidentified. TCRdb processed the RT-PCR reads anew with MiXCR; each CDR3 protein has one entry. The sample includes 500,000 to 600,000 distinct CDR3 sequences, 10% to 15% of them seen just once. These data are taken from a study of response to subunit inactivated influenza vaccine. Findings and caveats of the study: Each seasonal influenza vaccination recruits few new T cells, the authors suggested.

The CDR3 is made up of 18 amino acids. The ends were cut back, 4 bases at V and 4 bases at J, with 22 bases in the middle. Germline V CDR1 and CDR2: MDHEN, SYDVKM. This chain joins TRBV28 and TRBJ2-2, with D perhaps matching TRBD1 or TRBD2 (5 bases each). This receptor was taken from a man in his forties or fifties who received an inactivated influenza vaccine. Sequencing was performed on PBMCs from blood, taken roughly 48 days after vaccination. CDR3 loop: CASSSRDLTRTSTGELFF. The CDR3 nucleotides are TGTGCCAGCAGTTCCCGGGATCTCACGCGGACAAGCACCGGGGAGCTGTTTTTT.